One and the same sample provided the 19 T cell receptor beta chains below, sequenced in a study of OX40 agonist ivuxolimab in advanced cancers. Generated by immunoSEQ multiplex PCR, the TCRdb table keeps only in-frame clones and is missing some. The sample consists of some 62,000 clones, roughly 89% of them appearing once. This specimen consisted of CD4+ or CD8+ T cells sorted from blood, obtained in a trial of the OX40 agonist ivuxolimab. These receptors came from an adult with an advanced solid tumor such as melanoma, head and neck, liver or kidney cancer.

The chain joins TRBV5-4 to TRBJ2-5; possible D gene TRBD1, 5 bases. Trimming stripped 4 bases from V and 5 bases from J, with 9 bases between. The CDR3 is 12 amino acids. Germline lookup yields CDR1 SGHNT and CDR2 YYREEE (reference sequence). The CDR3 loop is CASSQGRETQYF. For the CDR3, the DNA is TGTGCCAGCAGCCAGGGCCGGGAGACCCAGTACTTC.

The chain recombines TRBV30 with TRBJ2-7; D possibly corresponds to TRBD1 (6 bases). The V end lost 3 bases, the J end lost 7 bases, and 13 bases lay between the germline ends. The germline CDR1 and CDR2 sequences are GTSNPN and SVGIG (reference sequence). The CDR3 has 12 residues. CDR3 sequence (DNA): TGTGCCTGGAGCTCAGGGGCTTTGGAGCAGTACTTC. Translating it yields CAWSSGALEQYF.

The chain is built from TRBV19 and TRBJ2-5; 7 bases line up with TRBD1. The CDR3 extends over 14 amino acids. Trimming at V came to 3 bases and at J to 1 base, leaving 2 bases not matched to a gene. Germline V lookup: CDR1 LNHDA, CDR2 SQIVND (reference sequence). The CDR3 sequence is CASSIGQVQETQYF. The CDR3 bases are TGTGCCAGTAGTATTGGACAGGTCCAAGAGACCCAGTACTTC.

The CDR3 bases are TGTGCCAGTAGTATAGGTGCGGGCACGGTCACAGATACGCAGTATTTT. Translation gives CASSIGAGTVTDTQYF. This chain uses TRBV19 with TRBJ2-3, with a weak D call TRBD2 (5 bases). V gave up 1 base and J gave up 2 bases, with 13 bases separating them. CDR1 is LNHDA, CDR2 SQIVND, per germline (reference sequence). This CDR3 is built from 16 residues.

The V call is TRBV18, the J call TRBJ2-2, with D tentatively TRBD1 (5 bases). Germline CDR1 KGHSH, CDR2 LQKENI. Trimming left V 2 bases short and J 3 bases short, with 13 bases between. This CDR3 spans 16 amino acids. CDR3 residues: CASSPRQILDTGELFF. The CDR3 DNA follows: TGTGCCAGCTCACCAAGACAGATCCTTGACACCGGGGAGCTGTTTTTT.

The chain joins TRBV5-5 to TRBJ2-5, with 9 bases identical to TRBD1. In germline, CDR1 is SGHKS, CDR2 YYEKEE (reference sequence). The V and J ends lost 4 bases and 1 base, in that order; junction bases with no gene match: 2. The CDR3 is 14 amino acids. In DNA form, the CDR3 reads TGTGCCAGCAGCGGGACAGGGCCCCAAGAGACCCAGTACTTC. Encoded protein: CASSGTGPQETQYF.

The gene calls are TRBV10-3 and TRBJ1-4; TRBD1 might be the D (6 bases). CDR1 and CDR2 from the germline V gene are ENHRY and SYGVKD. This CDR3 region has 13 residues. Deletions cut 7 bases from V and 7 bases from J, with 13 bases between. CDR3 sequence (DNA): TGTGCCATCAACCAGGGGTATGGTGAAAAACTGTTTTTT. It yields the protein CAINQGYGEKLFF.

The chain links TRBV7-9 to TRBJ2-5, with TRBD2 identical over 12 bases. CDR3 length equals 17 residues. The V gene end was trimmed by 3 bases and the J gene end by 3 bases; junction bases not matched to a gene: 8. Germline assignment: CDR1 SEHNR and CDR2 FQNEAQ (reference sequence). CDR3 loop: CASSLPGLAGWKETQYF. The CDR3 region has the DNA TGTGCCAGCAGCTTGCCGGGACTAGCGGGTTGGAAAGAGACCCAGTACTTC.

This rearrangement joins TRBV9 to TRBJ2-1; tentative D call: TRBD2 (5 bases). Trimming removed 0 bases from V and 0 bases from J, with 22 bases in between. The germline CDR1 and CDR2 sequences are SGDLS and YYNGEE. The CDR3 contains 20 residues. The DNA for the CDR3 is TGTGCCAGCAGCGTAGCCCTCCCCCTAGCCGGATCCAGCTCCTACAATGAGCAGTTCTTC. Translation gives CASSVALPLAGSSSYNEQFF.

This clone turned up a few times. The rearrangement joins TRBV28 to TRBJ1-1, with 11 bases fitting TRBD1. Losses at the gene ends were 6 bases for V and 6 bases for J; bases not matched to a gene: 9. The CDR3 is 15 amino acids. Germline CDR1 is MDHEN and CDR2 is SYDVKM. CDR3 sequence: CASRTGTGGTAEAFF. In DNA form, the CDR3 reads TGTGCCAGCAGAACCGGGACAGGGGGGACAGCTGAAGCTTTCTTT.

The chain joins TRBV28 to TRBJ2-7; 8 nucleotides agree with TRBD2. Germline CDR1 is MDHEN and CDR2 is SYDVKM. V gave up 7 bases and J gave up 7 bases; unmatched junction bases: 15. This CDR3 is 15 amino acids long. The CDR3 region has the DNA TGTGCCAGCATCGAGGATCCAGGGCTAGCGGGTGAGCAGTACTTC. It encodes CASIEDPGLAGEQYF.

The genes are TRBV18 and TRBJ2-3, with 8 bases aligning to TRBD1. Unmatched junction bases numbered 4, after V lost 4 bases and J lost 4 bases. The CDR3 is 14 residues long. Germline V gene sequence: CDR1 KGHSH, CDR2 LQKENI. The CDR3 region is CASSQAGGADTQYF. CDR3 bases: TGTGCCAGCTCACAAGCAGGGGGCGCAGATACGCAGTATTTT.

V usage is TRBV7-3 and J usage is TRBJ2-3; D call uncertain. Trimming stripped 4 bases from V and 8 bases from J, with 10 bases between. The CDR3 sequence is 12 residues long. Germline lookup yields CDR1 SGHTA and CDR2 FQGTGA. The CDR3 DNA is TGTGCCAGCAGCTACAGCTCGGGTACGCAGTATTTT. As protein: CASSYSSGTQYF. The variable domain in full, with the rest retrieved from reference TRBV7-3 and TRBJ2-3, is GAGVSQTPSNKVTEKGKYVELRCDPISGHTALYWYRQSLGQGPEFLIYFQGTGAADDSGLPNDRFFAVRPEGSVSTLKIQRTERGDSAVYLCASSYSSGTQYFGPGTRLTVL.

The chain employs TRBV6-5 and TRBJ1-1; tentative D call: TRBD1 (6 bases). The length of the CDR3 is 12 residues. Germline V gene sequence: CDR1 MNHEY, CDR2 SVGAGI. V was pared by 6 bases and J by 6 bases, with 11 bases between. For the CDR3, the DNA is TGTGCCAGCAGGCGCCGGACAGCTGAAGCTTTCTTT. Translation: CASRRRTAEAFF.

This clone was seen once. This chain uses TRBV10-3 with TRBJ2-7; tentative D call: TRBD1 (6 bases). Trimming pared 0 bases from V and 5 bases from J, leaving 11 bases between. Germline V gene sequence: CDR1 ENHRY, CDR2 SYGVKD. This CDR3 region has 14 residues. The DNA of the CDR3 is TGTGCCATCAGTGAGTCTGCGGACAGCAACGAGCAGTACTTC. It specifies CAISESADSNEQYF.

The chain is built from TRBV18 and TRBJ2-1; 11 nucleotides match TRBD2. The CDR3 runs to 18 residues. Per germline, CDR1 KGHSH and CDR2 LQKENI. The ends lost 3 bases at V and 1 base at J; junction bases unmatched: 8. CDR3 loop: CASSPEKLAGASYNEQFF. CDR3 nucleotides: TGTGCCAGCTCACCTGAAAAACTAGCGGGAGCATCCTACAATGAGCAGTTCTTC. Full variable domain (outside the CDR3, taken from reference TRBV18 and TRBJ2-1): NAGVMQNPRHLVRRRGQEARLRCSPMKGHSHVYWYRQLPEEGLKFMVYLQKENIIDESGMPKERFSAEFPKEGPSILRIQQVVRGDSAAYFCASSPEKLAGASYNEQFFGPGTRLTVL.

The V call is TRBV7-9, the J call TRBJ1-3, with a possible D match to TRBD1 (5 bases). CDR3 size: 15 residues. CDR1 and CDR2 (germline): SEHNR, FQNEAQ (reference sequence). V shed 6 bases and J shed 0 bases, with 12 bases lying between them. The CDR3 DNA reads as TGTGCCAGCAGTGAGGGACTCAGCTCTGGAAACACCATATATTTT. This translates into CASSEGLSSGNTIYF.

V and J are TRBV7-9 and TRBJ1-5, with D maybe TRBD1 (5 bases). CDR1 and CDR2 from the germline V gene are SEHNR and FQNEAQ (reference sequence). V lost 5 bases and J 7 bases, leaving 12 bases between the germline ends. This CDR3 contains 13 residues. The CDR3 DNA reads as TGTGCCAGCAGCGAGACCAGGGAACAGCCCCAGCATTTT. This translates into CASSETREQPQHF.

The V call is TRBV7-9, the J call TRBJ1-2; D is perhaps TRBD1 (5 bases). The V and J ends lost 8 bases and 6 bases respectively, with 16 bases between them. Germline lookup yields CDR1 SEHNR and CDR2 FQNEAQ (reference sequence). This CDR3 is built from 13 residues. In DNA, the CDR3 is TGTGCCAGCGGTTTAGTCGGAGGGGATGGCTACACCTTC. The encoded protein is CASGLVGGDGYTF.